This T cell receptor beta chain originates from a study of a mutant IDH1 vaccine in newly diagnosed glioma. Time point meaning: week 35, safety follow-up. Each dose of the vaccine consisted of 300 ug of mutant IDH1 20-mer peptide, with topical imiquimod. Astrocytomas found in donors were new, WHO grade 3 or 4, IDH1-mutant and ATRX-lost. The data were produced by immunoSEQ multiplex PCR, yet TCRdb's version contains in-frame clones alone and is incomplete. The sample shows tens of thousands of clones, approximately 81% of them seen only once. This clone was counted a single time. Its antigen is as yet unknown. The germline gives CDR1 SGHRS, CDR2 YFSETQ. The V and J ends lost 2 bases and 2 bases, in that order; junction bases with no gene match: 6. This CDR3 has 15 residues.

This receptor was obtained from a man under 40 with glioma. The input for sequencing was PBMCs, taken from a glioma patient whose treatment included an IDH1 peptide vaccine. The chain joins TRBV5-1 to TRBJ2-7; 8 nucleotides agree with TRBD2. The CDR3 bases are TGCGCCAGCAGCTTTAGTAGCGGGGAAACCTACGAGCAGTACTTC. As protein: CASSFSSGETYEQYF. Combining the CDR3 with reference TRBV5-1 and TRBJ2-7 gives the whole variable domain KAGVTQTPRYLIKTRGQQVTLSCSPISGHRSVSWYQQTPGQGLQFLFEYFSETQRNKGNFPGRFSGRQFSNSRSEMNVSTLELGDSALYLCASSFSSGETYEQYFGPGTRLTVT.